These T cell receptor beta chains were read from a single sample in a study of blood T cell repertoires in COVID-19. Using immunoSEQ multiplex PCR, the repertoire was profiled, and TCRdb retains in-frame clones only, with some absent. The sample gives a few hundred thousand clones, approximately 86% of which show up once; around 10% is in the top ten. Sequencing was carried out using peripheral blood. These receptors were obtained from a man between 40 and 49 years old who had recovered from COVID-19. Each CDR3 is given with its conserved first and last residue. A D gene is named only where the DNA matches it firmly. Part of the rows lack a size; the others show once, few, many or a class for expanded clones.

J gene	clone size	D gene	V gene	CDR3 protein	CDR3 DNA
TRBJ2-7	.	.	TRBV6-2/TRBV6-3	CASSYGGSPSYEQYF	TGTGCCAGCAGTTACGGCGGTAGCCCCTCATACGAGCAGTACTTC
TRBJ1-6	.	TRBD1	TRBV5-1	CASSLAGTGGNSPLHF	TGCGCCAGCAGCTTGGCCGGGACAGGGGGGAATTCACCCCTCCACTTT
TRBJ2-1	.	.	TRBV2	CASSEGLATPGEQFF	TGTGCCAGCAGTGAAGGTCTGGCGACCCCGGGGGAGCAGTTCTTC
TRBJ2-1	.	.	TRBV5-1	CATRQEQGFYNEQFF	TGCGCCACCAGACAGGAACAGGGATTTTACAATGAGCAGTTCTTC
TRBJ1-4	.	TRBD1	TRBV18	CASSPNTGTVNEKLFF	TGTGCCAGCTCACCTAACACCGGGACAGTAAATGAAAAACTGTTTTTT
TRBJ2-3	.	TRBD1	TRBV5-6	CASSPGQLVFASTDTQYF	TGTGCCAGCAGCCCGGGACAGTTAGTCTTCGCTAGCACAGATACGCAGTATTTT
TRBJ1-1	.	TRBD1	TRBV6-5	CASGDRGKSTEAFF	TGTGCCAGCGGGGACAGGGGGAAGAGCACTGAAGCTTTCTTT
TRBJ2-1	once	TRBD2	TRBV5-1	CASSFSGRAYNEQFF	TGCGCCAGCAGCTTTAGCGGGAGGGCCTACAATGAGCAGTTCTTC
TRBJ2-1	.	TRBD2	TRBV27	CASSLSWGSGGEQFF	TGTGCCAGCAGTTTGTCTTGGGGAAGCGGGGGCGAGCAGTTCTTC
TRBJ2-5	.	.	TRBV3-1/TRBV3-2	CASRAGAQETQYF	TGTGCCAGCAGAGCAGGGGCCCAAGAGACCCAGTACTTC
TRBJ1-1	.	.	TRBV6-1	CASSDRRLNTEAFF	TGTGCCAGCAGTGATCGGCGGCTTAACACTGAAGCTTTCTTT
TRBJ2-3	.	TRBD1	TRBV11-2	CASSTQRGTALTDTQYF	TGTGCCAGCAGCACGCAAAGGGGGACAGCCCTCACAGATACGCAGTATTTT
TRBJ2-7	few	.	TRBV24-1	CATQGADSYEQYF	TGTGCCACCCAAGGGGCAGATTCCTACGAGCAGTACTTC
TRBJ2-1	.	TRBD2	TRBV9	CASSAPTSGKGNEQFF	TGTGCCAGCAGCGCCCCTACTAGCGGCAAGGGGAATGAGCAGTTCTTC
TRBJ2-2	.	.	TRBV3-1/TRBV3-2	CASSHLFYGGGETGELFF	TGTGCCAGCAGCCACCTATTTTACGGGGGAGGTGAGACCGGGGAGCTGTTTTTT
TRBJ1-2	.	.	TRBV9	CASSDRVGYTF	TGTGCCAGCAGCGACAGGGTCGGCTACACCTTC
TRBJ1-2	once	TRBD1	TRBV27	CASLGQGARGYTF	TGTGCCAGCCTGGGACAGGGGGCTCGCGGCTACACCTTC
TRBJ1-2	.	.	TRBV25-1	CASPIMATVHQGYTF	TGTGCCAGCCCGATTATGGCGACAGTCCATCAAGGCTACACCTTC
TRBJ2-7	.	.	TRBV19	CASRKGGLCCPSYEQYF	TGTGCCAGTAGGAAGGGGGGGCTTTGCTGTCCATCCTACGAGCAGTACTTC
TRBJ2-5	.	.	TRBV20-1	CSGDSGETQYF	TGCAGTGGTGATAGCGGAGAGACCCAGTACTTC
TRBJ2-3	.	TRBD2	TRBV9	CASSVAAGGYTDTQYF	TGTGCCAGCAGCGTAGCTGCGGGGGGATACACAGATACGCAGTATTTT
TRBJ2-7	.	TRBD2	TRBV5-4	CASSLDPTSGEQYF	TGTGCCAGCAGCTTGGACCCCACTAGCGGTGAGCAGTACTTC
TRBJ2-2	.	TRBD1	TRBV15	CATSRDLPRQGSGGELFF	TGTGCCACCAGCAGAGATCTTCCCCGACAGGGTTCTGGCGGGGAGCTGTTTTTT
TRBJ1-5	.	.	TRBV27	CASSPGYNSNQPQHF	TGTGCCAGCAGCCCAGGGTACAATAGCAATCAGCCCCAGCATTTT
TRBJ1-6	.	.	TRBV5-1	CASSSPGSPLHF	TGCGCCAGCAGCAGTCCGGGTTCACCCCTCCACTTT
TRBJ2-7	.	.	TRBV19	CASSMLGWGSDEQYF	TGTGCCAGTAGTATGTTAGGTTGGGGTAGCGACGAGCAGTACTTC
TRBJ2-2	.	TRBD2	TRBV7-2	CASSLVAGGTGELFF	TGTGCCAGCAGCTTAGTGGCGGGGGGCACCGGGGAGCTGTTTTTT
TRBJ1-2	.	.	TRBV12-5	CASRENYGYTF	TGTGCTAGTAGGGAGAACTATGGCTACACCTTC
TRBJ2-7	.	TRBD2	TRBV7-2	CASSPRTSGSYEQYF	TGTGCCAGCAGTCCCAGGACTAGCGGAAGCTACGAGCAGTACTTC
TRBJ2-3	.	TRBD2	TRBV7-2	CASSYTSGGKDTQYF	TGTGCCAGCAGCTATACTAGCGGGGGGAAAGATACGCAGTATTTT
TRBJ1-5	.	.	TRBV24-1	CATSDSFPLNQPQHF	TGTGCCACCAGTGATTCCTTCCCTCTCAATCAGCCCCAGCATTTT
TRBJ1-1	.	.	TRBV7-9	CASSSNNRARMNTEAFF	TGTGCCAGCAGCTCAAACAACAGGGCTCGGATGAACACTGAAGCTTTCTTT
TRBJ2-2	.	TRBD2	TRBV5-1	CASSSHQLAGINTGELFF	TGCGCCAGCAGCTCACACCAACTAGCGGGCATAAACACCGGGGAGCTGTTTTTT
TRBJ1-6	once	.	TRBV27	CASSFRRVESPLHF	TGTGCCAGCAGTTTTCGCAGGGTAGAGTCACCCCTCCACTTT
TRBJ2-7	.	.	TRBV3-1/TRBV3-2	CASSQGGVSSYEQYF	TGTGCCAGCAGCCAAGGGGGGGTTAGCTCCTACGAGCAGTACTTC
TRBJ2-1	.	.	TRBV9	CASSVSGQGYNEQFF	TGTGCCAGCAGCGTATCGGGGCAGGGGTACAATGAGCAGTTCTTC
TRBJ1-2	once	.	TRBV7-2	CASNNARANTYGYTF	TGTGCCAGCAACAATGCCAGGGCGAACACCTATGGCTACACCTTC
TRBJ1-4	.	TRBD1	TRBV7-9	CASSSTGYDEKLFF	TGTGCCAGCAGCTCGACAGGGTATGATGAAAAACTGTTTTTT
TRBJ1-1	.	.	TRBV11-2	CASSSRTPRGNTEAFF	TGTGCCAGCAGCTCGAGAACCCCGCGGGGGAACACTGAAGCTTTCTTT
TRBJ1-5	.	.	TRBV6-6	CASSYRQTGSTQHF	TGTGCCAGCAGTTACCGACAGACAGGATCGACCCAGCATTTT
TRBJ1-1	.	.	TRBV21-1	CASSKAILGHGTGLETEAFF	TGTGCCAGCAGCAAAGCAATTCTAGGACATGGGACAGGGCTTGAGACTGAAGCTTTCTTT
TRBJ1-5	.	.	TRBV2	CASSDSPGLRQPQHF	TGTGCCAGCAGTGATTCCCCAGGGCTTCGTCAGCCCCAGCATTTT
TRBJ1-3	.	TRBD1	TRBV9	CASSSTGAGNTIYF	TGTGCCAGCAGCTCTACAGGGGCTGGAAACACCATATATTTT
TRBJ2-6	.	.	TRBV5-1	CASSIQGTGANVLTF	TGCGCCAGCAGCATCCAGGGGACTGGGGCCAACGTCCTGACTTTC
TRBJ2-1	.	TRBD2	TRBV19	CASSVAGVFHNEQFF	TGTGCCAGTAGTGTCGCGGGGGTTTTTCACAATGAGCAGTTCTTC